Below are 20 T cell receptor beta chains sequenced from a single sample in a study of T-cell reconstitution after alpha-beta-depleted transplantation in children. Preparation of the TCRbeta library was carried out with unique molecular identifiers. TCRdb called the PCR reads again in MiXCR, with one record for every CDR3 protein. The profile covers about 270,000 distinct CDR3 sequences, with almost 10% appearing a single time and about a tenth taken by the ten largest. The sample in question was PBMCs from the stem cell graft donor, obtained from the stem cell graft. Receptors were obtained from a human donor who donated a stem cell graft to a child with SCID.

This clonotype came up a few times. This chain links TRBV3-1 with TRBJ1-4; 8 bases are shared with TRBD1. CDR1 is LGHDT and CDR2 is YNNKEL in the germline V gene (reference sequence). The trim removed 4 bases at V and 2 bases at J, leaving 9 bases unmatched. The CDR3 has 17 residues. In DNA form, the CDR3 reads TGTGCCAGCAGCCCCTACCCCCGACAGGGGACTAATGAAAAACTGTTTTTT. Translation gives CASSPYPRQGTNEKLFF.

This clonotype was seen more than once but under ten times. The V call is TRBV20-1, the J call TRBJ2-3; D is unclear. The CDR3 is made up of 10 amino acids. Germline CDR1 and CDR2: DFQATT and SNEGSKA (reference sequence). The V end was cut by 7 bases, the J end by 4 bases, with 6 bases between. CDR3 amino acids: CSVAPDTQYF. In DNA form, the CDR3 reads TGCAGTGTCGCCCCAGATACGCAGTATTTT.

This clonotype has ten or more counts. Here the CDR3 reads CASTNPSGGIYNSPLHF. Here the CDR3 DNA reads TGTGCCAGCACCAACCCCTCGGGCGGGATCTATAATTCACCCCTCCACTTT. This chain links TRBV7-2 with TRBJ1-6; the D is unclear. The V gene's germline CDR1 is SGHTA and CDR2 FQGNSA. V lost 7 bases, J lost 3 bases, and 19 bases lay in between. The CDR3 runs 17 residues.

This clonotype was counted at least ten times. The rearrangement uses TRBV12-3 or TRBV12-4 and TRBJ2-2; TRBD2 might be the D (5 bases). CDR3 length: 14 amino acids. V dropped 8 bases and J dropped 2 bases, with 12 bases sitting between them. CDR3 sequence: CASLSGINTGELFF. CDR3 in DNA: TGTGCCAGCCTATCCGGGATCAACACCGGGGAGCTGTTTTTT.

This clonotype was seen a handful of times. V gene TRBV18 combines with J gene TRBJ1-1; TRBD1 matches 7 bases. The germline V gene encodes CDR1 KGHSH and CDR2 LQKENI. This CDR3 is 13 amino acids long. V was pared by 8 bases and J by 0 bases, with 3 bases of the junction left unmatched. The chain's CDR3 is CASLTGLNTEAFF. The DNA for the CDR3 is TGTGCCAGCCTGACAGGGTTGAACACTGAAGCTTTCTTT.

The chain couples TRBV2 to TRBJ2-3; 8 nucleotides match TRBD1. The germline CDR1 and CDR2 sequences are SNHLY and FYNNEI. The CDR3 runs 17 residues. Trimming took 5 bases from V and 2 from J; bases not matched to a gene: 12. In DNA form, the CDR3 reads TGTGCCAGCAGTCCCACAGGGGGATTAGTACTCACAGATACGCAGTATTTT. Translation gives CASSPTGGLVLTDTQYF.

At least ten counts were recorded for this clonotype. CDR3 amino acids: CASSPRQGGYGYTF. The DNA for the CDR3 is TGTGCCAGCAGCCCCCGGCAGGGGGGCTATGGCTACACCTTC. The chain employs TRBV6-5 and TRBJ1-2; the match to TRBD1 covers 7 bases. Germline CDR1 reads MNHEY; CDR2 reads SVGAGI. This CDR3 comprises 14 residues. With 6 bases clipped from V and 4 bases from J, the junction kept 8 bases outside the gene matches.

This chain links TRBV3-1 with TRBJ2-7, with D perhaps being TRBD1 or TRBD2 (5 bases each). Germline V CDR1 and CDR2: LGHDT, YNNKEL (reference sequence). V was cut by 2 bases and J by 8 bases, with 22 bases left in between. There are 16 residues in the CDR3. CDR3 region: CASSQSPGPLIQKQYF. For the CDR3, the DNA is TGTGCCAGCAGCCAATCTCCGGGACCCCTTATACAAAAGCAGTACTTC.

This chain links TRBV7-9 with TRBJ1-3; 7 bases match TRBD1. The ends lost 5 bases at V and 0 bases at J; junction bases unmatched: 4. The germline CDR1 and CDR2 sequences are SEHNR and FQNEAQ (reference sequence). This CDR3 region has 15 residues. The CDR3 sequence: CASSPGTDSGNTIYF. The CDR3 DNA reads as TGTGCCAGCAGCCCAGGGACAGACTCTGGAAACACCATATATTTT.

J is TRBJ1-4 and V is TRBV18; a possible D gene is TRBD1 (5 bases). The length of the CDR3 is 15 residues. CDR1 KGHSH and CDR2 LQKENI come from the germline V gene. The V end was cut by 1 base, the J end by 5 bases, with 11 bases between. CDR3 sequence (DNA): TGTGCCAGCTCACCACGACCGGGGGAGAATGAAAAACTGTTTTTT. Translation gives CASSPRPGENEKLFF. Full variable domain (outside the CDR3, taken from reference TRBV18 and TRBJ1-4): NAGVMQNPRHLVRRRGQEARLRCSPMKGHSHVYWYRQLPEEGLKFMVYLQKENIIDESGMPKERFSAEFPKEGPSILRIQQVVRGDSAAYFCASSPRPGENEKLFFGSGTQLSVL.

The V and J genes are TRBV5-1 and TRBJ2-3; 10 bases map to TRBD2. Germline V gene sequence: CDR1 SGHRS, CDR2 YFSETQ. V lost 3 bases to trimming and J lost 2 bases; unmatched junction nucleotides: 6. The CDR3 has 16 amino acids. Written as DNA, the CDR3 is TGCGCCAGCAGCTCCGCCCTAGCGGGGGTCACAGATACGCAGTATTTT. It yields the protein CASSSALAGVTDTQYF.

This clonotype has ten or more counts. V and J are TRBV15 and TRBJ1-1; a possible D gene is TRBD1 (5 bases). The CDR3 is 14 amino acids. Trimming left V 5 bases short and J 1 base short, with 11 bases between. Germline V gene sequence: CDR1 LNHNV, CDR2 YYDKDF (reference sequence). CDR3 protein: CATSRQTANTEAFF. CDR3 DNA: TGTGCCACCAGCCGACAGACAGCGAACACTGAAGCTTTCTTT.

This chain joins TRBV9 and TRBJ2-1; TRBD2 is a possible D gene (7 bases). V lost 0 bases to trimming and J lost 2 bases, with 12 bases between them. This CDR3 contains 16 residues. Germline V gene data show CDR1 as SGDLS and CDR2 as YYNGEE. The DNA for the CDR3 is TGTGCCAGCAGCGTAGGGGTCGGGGGGCCCTACAATGAGCAGTTCTTC. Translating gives CASSVGVGGPYNEQFF.

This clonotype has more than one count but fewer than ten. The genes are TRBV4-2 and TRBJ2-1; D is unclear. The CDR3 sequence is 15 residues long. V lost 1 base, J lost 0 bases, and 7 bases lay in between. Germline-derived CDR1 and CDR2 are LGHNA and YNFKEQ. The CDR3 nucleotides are TGTGCCAGCAGCCAAGTCTCTAGCTCCTACAATGAGCAGTTCTTC. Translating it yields CASSQVSSSYNEQFF.

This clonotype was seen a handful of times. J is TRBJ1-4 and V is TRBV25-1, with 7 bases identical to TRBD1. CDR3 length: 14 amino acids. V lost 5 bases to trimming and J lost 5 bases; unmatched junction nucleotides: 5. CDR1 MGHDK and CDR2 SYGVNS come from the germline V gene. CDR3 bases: TGTGCCAGCAGTTTCAGGGGGAGCAATGAAAAACTGTTTTTT. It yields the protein CASSFRGSNEKLFF.

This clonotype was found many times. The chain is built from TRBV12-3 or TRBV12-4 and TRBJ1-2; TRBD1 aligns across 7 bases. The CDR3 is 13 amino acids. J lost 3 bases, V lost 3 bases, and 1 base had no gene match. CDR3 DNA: TGTGCCAGCAGTTTTGGGACAGACTATGGCTACACCTTC. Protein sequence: CASSFGTDYGYTF.

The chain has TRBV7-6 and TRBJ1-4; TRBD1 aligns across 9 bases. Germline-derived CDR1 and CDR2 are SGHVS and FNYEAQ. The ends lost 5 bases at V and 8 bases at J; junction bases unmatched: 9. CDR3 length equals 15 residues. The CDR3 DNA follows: TGTGCCAGCAGCAAGGGACAGGGAGGAGGCGAAAAACTGTTTTTT. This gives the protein CASSKGQGGGEKLFF.

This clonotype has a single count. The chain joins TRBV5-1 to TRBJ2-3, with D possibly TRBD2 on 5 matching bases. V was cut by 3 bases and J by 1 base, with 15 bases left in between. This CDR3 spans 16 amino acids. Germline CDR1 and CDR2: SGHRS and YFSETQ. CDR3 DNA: TGCGCCAGCAGCTCACAAGCGAGGGCTGGCACAGATACGCAGTATTTT. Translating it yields CASSSQARAGTDTQYF.

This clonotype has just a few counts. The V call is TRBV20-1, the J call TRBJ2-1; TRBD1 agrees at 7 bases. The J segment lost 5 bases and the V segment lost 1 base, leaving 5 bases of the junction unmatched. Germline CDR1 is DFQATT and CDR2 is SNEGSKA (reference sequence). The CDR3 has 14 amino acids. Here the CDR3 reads CSARGRGQDNEQFF. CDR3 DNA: TGCAGTGCTAGAGGAAGGGGGCAGGACAATGAGCAGTTCTTC.

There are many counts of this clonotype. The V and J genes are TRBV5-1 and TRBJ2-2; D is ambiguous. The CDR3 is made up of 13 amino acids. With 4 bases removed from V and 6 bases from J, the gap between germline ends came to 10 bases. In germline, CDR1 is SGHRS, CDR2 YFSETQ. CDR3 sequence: CASSPPFPGELFF. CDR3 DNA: TGCGCCAGCAGCCCACCTTTTCCCGGGGAGCTGTTTTTT.